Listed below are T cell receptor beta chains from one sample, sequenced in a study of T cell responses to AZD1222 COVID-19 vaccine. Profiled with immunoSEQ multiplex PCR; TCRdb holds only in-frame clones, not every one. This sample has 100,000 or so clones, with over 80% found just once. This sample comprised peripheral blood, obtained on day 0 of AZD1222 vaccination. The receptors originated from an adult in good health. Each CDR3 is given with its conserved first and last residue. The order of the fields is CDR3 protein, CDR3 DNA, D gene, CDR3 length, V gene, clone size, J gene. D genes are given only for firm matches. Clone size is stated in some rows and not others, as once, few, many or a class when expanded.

CASSAVGSPYEQYF	TGTGCCAGCAGTGCTGTGGGGAGCCCCTACGAGCAGTACTTC	NA	14	TRBV2	NA	TRBJ2-7
CASTPDGAYEQYF	TGTGCCAGCACTCCGGACGGCGCCTACGAGCAGTACTTC	NA	13	TRBV12-3/TRBV12-4	NA	TRBJ2-7
CASSPYDNANTGELFF	TGTGCCAGCTCACCCTACGACAACGCGAACACCGGGGAGCTGTTTTTT	NA	16	TRBV18	once	TRBJ2-2
CASSLTTDPDTQYF	TGTGCCAGCAGTCTCACGACAGACCCAGATACGCAGTATTTT	NA	14	TRBV6-5	NA	TRBJ2-3
CASTVGGVVTDTQYF	TGCGCCAGCACAGTGGGAGGAGTAGTTACAGATACGCAGTATTTT	NA	15	TRBV5-1	NA	TRBJ2-3
CASSLQGGGNIQYF	TGTGCCAGCAGCTTACAGGGGGGAGGGAACATTCAGTACTTC	NA	14	TRBV5-6	NA	TRBJ2-4
CASSRGAGVYNEQFF	TGTGCCAGCAGCCGGGGAGCGGGAGTTTACAATGAGCAGTTCTTC	TRBD2	15	TRBV7-2	NA	TRBJ2-1
CASSSDRGGSSPLHF	TGTGCCAGCAGTTCAGACAGGGGTGGTAGCTCACCCCTCCACTTT	TRBD1	15	TRBV6-2/TRBV6-3	NA	TRBJ1-6
CASSIGNSGANVLTF	TGTGCCAGTAGTATAGGAAACTCTGGGGCCAACGTCCTGACTTTC	NA	15	TRBV19	NA	TRBJ2-6
CSAKQGPYGYTF	TGCAGCGCAAAACAGGGGCCGTATGGCTACACCTTC	TRBD1	12	TRBV29-1	few	TRBJ1-2
CASSFRGTKNIQYF	TGTGCCAGCAGCTTTAGGGGCACCAAAAACATTCAGTACTTC	NA	14	TRBV11-2	NA	TRBJ2-4
CASSQVAGQGGYTF	TGTGCCAGCAGCCAAGTGGCAGGCCAGGGGGGCTACACCTTC	NA	14	TRBV3-1/TRBV3-2	few	TRBJ1-2
CASSLAGDSQATQYF	TGTGCCAGCAGCCTAGCGGGGGATTCGCAGGCTACGCAGTATTTT	TRBD2	15	TRBV7-2	NA	TRBJ2-3
CASSFGRTTDTQYF	TGCGCCAGCAGCTTCGGGCGGACCACAGATACGCAGTATTTT	NA	14	TRBV5-1	NA	TRBJ2-3
CASSQVVNYGYTF	TGCGCCAGCAGCCAAGTGGTTAACTATGGCTACACCTTC	NA	13	TRBV4-3	NA	TRBJ1-2
CASSSYGGMDTGELFF	TGTGCCAGCAGTTCTTATGGGGGGATGGACACCGGGGAGCTGTTTTTT	NA	16	TRBV6-2/TRBV6-3	NA	TRBJ2-2
CASSVMPIANEQFF	TGTGCCAGCAGCGTTATGCCTATCGCGAATGAGCAGTTCTTC	NA	14	TRBV9	NA	TRBJ2-1
CASSSSAGGLYEQYF	TGTGCCAGCAGCTCCTCAGCGGGGGGGCTCTACGAGCAGTACTTC	TRBD2	15	TRBV5-8	NA	TRBJ2-7
CASSHSRQGRGYTF	TGTGCCAGCAGTCATTCCCGACAGGGCCGTGGCTACACCTTC	TRBD1	14	TRBV27	NA	TRBJ1-2
CASRRDRGFGNTIYF	TGCGCCAGCAGGCGGGACAGGGGCTTTGGAAACACCATATATTTT	TRBD1	15	TRBV5-1	NA	TRBJ1-3
CASRKPSGDNYGYTF	TGTGCCAGCAGGAAACCTTCAGGGGACAACTATGGCTACACCTTC	NA	15	TRBV5-4	NA	TRBJ1-2
CASSQDGYEQYF	TGTGCCAGCAGCCAAGATGGGTACGAGCAGTACTTC	NA	12	TRBV14	NA	TRBJ2-7
CASSLDYEQYF	TGTGCCAGCAGCTTAGATTACGAGCAGTACTTC	NA	11	TRBV11-1	NA	TRBJ2-7
CASSLASQRNLGTGELFF	TGCGCCAGCAGCTTGGCCAGTCAGAGAAACTTGGGCACCGGGGAGCTGTTTTTT	NA	18	TRBV5-1	NA	TRBJ2-2
CASSPRPPPETQYF	TGTGCCAGCTCACCAAGACCCCCTCCAGAGACCCAGTACTTC	NA	14	TRBV18	NA	TRBJ2-5
CASSLAGGGYTF	TGTGCCAGCAGTCTGGCCGGGGGTGGCTACACCTTC	NA	12	TRBV27	NA	TRBJ1-2
CASSDSGTWNYGYTF	TGTGCCAGCAGTGACTCGGGGACATGGAACTATGGCTACACCTTC	NA	15	TRBV6-4	NA	TRBJ1-2
CASTLFGDQPQHF	TGTGCCAGCACCCTCTTTGGGGATCAGCCCCAGCATTTT	NA	13	TRBV12-3/TRBV12-4	once	TRBJ1-5
CASSWDRGTLGTEAFF	TGTGCCAGCAGTTGGGACAGGGGGACGTTGGGCACTGAAGCTTTCTTT	TRBD1	16	TRBV7-6	once	TRBJ1-1
CASSLAWSGSSYNSPLHF	TGTGCCAGCAGCTTAGCATGGTCCGGAAGCTCCTATAATTCACCCCTCCACTTT	NA	18	TRBV11-1	NA	TRBJ1-6
CASSVINLGQGEKNQPQHF	TGTGCCAGCAGTGTAATAAATTTAGGACAGGGTGAGAAAAATCAGCCCCAGCATTTT	TRBD1	19	TRBV28	NA	TRBJ1-5
CASSLDGPNSPLHF	TGTGCCAGCAGCTTAGACGGACCTAATTCACCCCTCCACTTT	NA	14	TRBV7-3	NA	TRBJ1-6
CASSFSNTGELFF	TGTGCCAGCAGCTTTTCCAACACCGGGGAGCTGTTTTTT	NA	13	TRBV11-3	NA	TRBJ2-2
CASSPRRDYEQYF	TGCGCCAGCAGCCCACGCAGGGACTACGAGCAGTACTTC	NA	13	TRBV5-1	NA	TRBJ2-7
CASSSSSYEQYF	TGTGCCAGCAGCTCCAGCTCCTACGAGCAGTACTTC	NA	12	TRBV3-1/TRBV3-2	NA	TRBJ2-7
CASSSRVSNTGELFF	TGTGCCAGCAGCTCAAGGGTATCGAACACCGGGGAGCTGTTTTTT	NA	15	TRBV5-4	once	TRBJ2-2
CASSRTVNYGYTF	TGTGCCAGCAGCCGGACAGTTAACTATGGCTACACCTTC	NA	13	TRBV7-8	NA	TRBJ1-2
CATREGGQVAGELFF	TGTGCCACCCGGGAGGGGGGTCAGGTAGCCGGGGAGCTGTTTTTT	TRBD2	15	TRBV15	NA	TRBJ2-2
CASSLRGYTEAFF	TGTGCCAGCAGTTTGAGGGGGTACACTGAAGCTTTCTTT	NA	13	TRBV27	NA	TRBJ1-1
CASSLALGGEKLFF	TGTGCCAGCAGCTTAGCCCTCGGCGGTGAAAAACTGTTTTTT	NA	14	TRBV7-2	NA	TRBJ1-4
CASSKNTEAFF	TGTGCCAGCAGTAAGAACACTGAAGCTTTCTTT	NA	11	TRBV6-5	once	TRBJ1-1
CASSPKTSGAYEQYF	TGTGCCAGCTCACCAAAAACTAGCGGGGCCTACGAGCAGTACTTC	TRBD2	15	TRBV18	NA	TRBJ2-7
CASSSKSSGTANEKLFF	TGTGCCAGCAGCTCAAAGTCCTCCGGGACAGCTAATGAAAAACTGTTTTTT	TRBD1	17	TRBV7-8	few	TRBJ1-4
CASSTSGRGAEAFF	TGTGCCAGTAGTACCTCAGGGAGGGGAGCTGAAGCTTTCTTT	NA	14	TRBV19	NA	TRBJ1-1
CASSGTGDVNEQFF	TGTGCCAGCAGCGGGACAGGGGATGTCAATGAGCAGTTCTTC	TRBD1	14	TRBV27	NA	TRBJ2-1
CASSPAGISPTNEKLFF	TGTGCCAGCTCACCGGCTGGGATCAGTCCAACTAATGAAAAACTGTTTTTT	NA	17	TRBV18	once	TRBJ1-4